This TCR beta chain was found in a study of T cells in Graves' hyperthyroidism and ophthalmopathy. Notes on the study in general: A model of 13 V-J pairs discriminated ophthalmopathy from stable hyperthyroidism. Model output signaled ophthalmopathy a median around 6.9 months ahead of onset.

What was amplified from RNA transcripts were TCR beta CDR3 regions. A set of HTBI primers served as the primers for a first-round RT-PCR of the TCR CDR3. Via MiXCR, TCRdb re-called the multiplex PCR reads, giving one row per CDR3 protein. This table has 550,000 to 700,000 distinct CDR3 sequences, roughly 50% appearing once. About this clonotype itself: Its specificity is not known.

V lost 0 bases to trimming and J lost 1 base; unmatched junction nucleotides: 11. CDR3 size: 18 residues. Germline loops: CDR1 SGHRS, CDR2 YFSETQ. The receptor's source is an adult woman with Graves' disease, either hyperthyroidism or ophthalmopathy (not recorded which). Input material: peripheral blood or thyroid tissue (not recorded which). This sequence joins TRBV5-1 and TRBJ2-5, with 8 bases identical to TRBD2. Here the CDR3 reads CASSLVGGLALSQETQYF. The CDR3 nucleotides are TGCGCCAGCAGCTTGGTCGGTGGACTAGCTCTCTCCCAAGAGACCCAGTACTTC.